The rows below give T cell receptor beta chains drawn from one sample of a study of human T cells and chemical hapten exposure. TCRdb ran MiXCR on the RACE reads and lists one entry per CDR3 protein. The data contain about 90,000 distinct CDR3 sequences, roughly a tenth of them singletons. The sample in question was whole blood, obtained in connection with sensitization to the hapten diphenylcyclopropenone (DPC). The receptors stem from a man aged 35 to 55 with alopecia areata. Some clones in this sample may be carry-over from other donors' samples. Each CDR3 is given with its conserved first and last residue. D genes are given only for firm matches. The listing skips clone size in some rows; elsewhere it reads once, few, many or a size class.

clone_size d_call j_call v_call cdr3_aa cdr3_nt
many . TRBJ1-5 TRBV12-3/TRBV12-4 CASSFGSSNQPQHF TGTGCCAGCAGTTTCGGATCTAGCAATCAGCCCCAGCATTTT
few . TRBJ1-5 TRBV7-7 CASSQDHNQPQHF TGTGCTAGCAGCCAGGACCACAATCAGCCCCAGCATTTT
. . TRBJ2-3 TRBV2 CASSERETDTQYF TGTGCCAGCAGTGAACGGGAGACAGATACGCAGTATTTT
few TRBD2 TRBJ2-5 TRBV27 CVSSYRLAQAQYF TGTGTCAGCAGTTACCGACTAGCTCAGGCCCAGTACTTC
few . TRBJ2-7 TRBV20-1 CSARGDFYEQYF TGCAGTGCTAGGGGGGACTTCTACGAGCAGTACTTC
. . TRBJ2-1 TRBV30 CAWSSMGEQFF TGTGCCTGGAGTTCTATGGGGGAGCAGTTCTTC
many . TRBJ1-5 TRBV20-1 CSANTGGGGHSNQPQHF TGCAGTGCTAACACGGGTGGAGGGGGACATAGCAATCAGCCCCAGCATTTT
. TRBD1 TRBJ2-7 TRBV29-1 CSGRTGGTEQYF TGCAGCGGACGGACAGGGGGGACCGAGCAGTACTTC
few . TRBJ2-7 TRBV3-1 CASSQGGVGHEQYF TGTGCCAGCAGCCAGGGGGGAGTGGGCCACGAGCAGTACTTC
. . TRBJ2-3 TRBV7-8 CASSPDSTSTDTQYF TGTGCCAGCAGCCCCGACTCGACCAGCACAGATACGCAGTATTTT
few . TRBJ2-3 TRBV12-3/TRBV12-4 CASSALTTDTQYF TGTGCCAGCAGCGCCCTTACCACAGATACGCAGTATTTT
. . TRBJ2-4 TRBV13 CTSSLSGAKNIQYF TGTACCAGCAGCTTAAGCGGAGCCAAAAACATTCAGTACTTC
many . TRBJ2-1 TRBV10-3 CAIKSLHLGEFF TGTGCCATCAAATCTCTCCATTTGGGGGAGTTCTTC
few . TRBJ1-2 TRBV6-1 CASSEVSVTNYGYTF TGTGCCAGCAGTGAAGTTTCAGTAACTAACTATGGCTACACCTTC
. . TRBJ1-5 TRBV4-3 CASSPPPTGFSQHF TGCGCCAGCAGCCCCCCGCCGACAGGATTTTCCCAGCATTTT
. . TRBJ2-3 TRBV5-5 CATPITRRGQYF TGTGCCACTCCCATTACTCGACGAGGGCAGTATTTT
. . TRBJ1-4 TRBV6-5 CASSYVPSEKLFF TGTGCCAGCAGTTACGTCCCCAGTGAAAAACTGTTTTTT
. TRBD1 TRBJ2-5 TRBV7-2 CASSPGGTLQETQYF TGTGCCAGCAGTCCAGGGGGAACCCTCCAAGAGACCCAGTACTTC
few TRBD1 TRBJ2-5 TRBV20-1 CSPKSGQGGGMEETQYF TGCAGTCCCAAGTCGGGACAGGGGGGCGGTATGGAAGAGACCCAGTACTTC
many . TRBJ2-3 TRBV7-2 CASSLEITYRGDTQYF TGTGCCAGCAGCTTAGAGATTACCTATCGAGGAGATACGCAGTATTTT